The next 26 T cell receptor beta chains were all read from a single sample in a study of T cells after yellow fever vaccination. One entry per CDR3 protein, called by TCRdb with MiXCR from the 5' RACE reads. The sample lists just under 600,000 distinct CDR3 sequences; 13% were seen once. Sequences were derived from PBMCs, sampled on the day of the yellow fever booster vaccination. The source is a man aged 25-45 years who received the YFV17D yellow fever vaccine.

In the case of this clonotype: This likely comes from a read error, as the CDR3 has no conserved phenylalanine or tryptophan at its end. The rearrangement links TRBV4-1 to TRBJ2-1, with D possibly TRBD1 on 5 matching bases. The V and J ends lost 0 bases and 7 bases respectively, with 16 bases between them. The germline V gene encodes CDR1 MGHRA and CDR2 YSYEKL. The CDR3 length is 16 residues. CDR3 in amino acids: CASSQDSAGYRNEQFL. The CDR3 DNA reads TGCGCCAGCAGCCAAGATTCGGCAGGGTATCGGAATGAGCAGTTCCTC.

With regard to this clonotype: At one of its ends the junction is not consistent with the germline gene, which may arise from a read error. This chain connects TRBV5-1 to TRBJ2-2, with D unclear. The CDR3 totals 12 residues. CDR1 and CDR2 (germline): SGHRS, YFSETQ. In DNA form, the CDR3 reads TGCGCCTGCAGTCTGGGGACCGGGGAGCTGTTTTTT. Translation gives CACSLGTGELFF.

This clonotype has more than one count but fewer than ten. This chain joins TRBV5-1 and TRBJ1-2; D possibly corresponds to TRBD1 (6 bases). Germline CDR1 reads SGHRS; CDR2 reads YFSETQ. This CDR3 has 18 residues. Trimming left V 1 base short and J 5 bases short, with 24 bases between. Here the CDR3 reads CASSLSGLAGTMEYGYTF. The CDR3 nucleotides read TGCGCCAGCAGCTTGTCAGGTTTGGCCGGGACAATGGAATATGGCTACACCTTC.

J is TRBJ2-1 and V is TRBV12-3 or TRBV12-4; the D gene is possibly TRBD2 (5 bases). V lost 6 bases to trimming and J lost 5 bases, with 14 bases between them. The CDR3 covers 14 residues. This chain's CDR3 is CASRNSGVHNEQFF. In DNA form, the CDR3 reads TGTGCCAGCAGAAACTCCGGGGTCCACAATGAGCAGTTCTTC.

The CDR3 region is CASSPRGGYTEAFF. The DNA of the CDR3 is TGTGCCAGCAGCCCACGAGGGGGTTACACTGAAGCTTTCTTT. The rearrangement joins TRBV6-1 to TRBJ1-1; TRBD1 is a possible D gene (6 bases). Deletions cut 6 bases from V and 3 bases from J, with 14 bases between. Germline assignment: CDR1 MNHNS and CDR2 SASEGT. The CDR3 consists of 14 residues.

The V and J genes are TRBV29-1 and TRBJ2-4, with 7 bases identical to TRBD1. V lost 6 bases to trimming and J lost 8 bases; unmatched junction nucleotides: 13. The CDR3 has 14 residues. Per germline, CDR1 SQVTM and CDR2 ANQGSEA. This CDR3 reads CSVAVLGQWDIQYF. As DNA, the CDR3 is TGCAGCGTCGCCGTGCTGGGACAGTGGGACATTCAGTACTTC.

A few counts support this clonotype. The gene calls are TRBV11-2 and TRBJ2-3; 13 nucleotides align to TRBD2. V shed 0 bases, J shed 7 bases, and the junction held 7 bases outside the gene matches. Germline values: CDR1 SGHAT, CDR2 FQNNGV. There are 17 residues in the CDR3. The CDR3 DNA reads TGTGCCAGCAGCTTAGAACTAGCGGGAGGGCCGTTAAATACGCAGTATTTT. As protein: CASSLELAGGPLNTQYF.

This clonotype was observed at least ten times. The chain is built from TRBV14 and TRBJ2-7; a weak D match, TRBD2 (6 bases). The CDR3 is 13 residues long. Trimming cost V 1 base and J 7 bases, with 11 bases left between them. Germline V gives CDR1 SGHDN, CDR2 FVKESK. The CDR3 here is CASSQVEGLEQYF. CDR3 DNA: TGTGCCAGCAGCCAAGTTGAGGGACTTGAGCAGTACTTC. The entire variable domain, with the rest obtained from reference TRBV14 and TRBJ2-7, is as follows: EAGVTQFPSHSVIEKGQTVTLRCDPISGHDNLYWYRRVMGKEIKFLLHFVKESKQDESGMPNNRFLAERTGGTYSTLKVQPAELEDSGVYFCASSQVEGLEQYFGPGTRLTVT.

This clonotype is medium-sized (0.01 to 0.1%) in the sample. The chain combines TRBV27 with TRBJ2-5; 11 bases are shared with TRBD2. The CDR3 runs to 17 residues. The V and J ends lost 0 bases and 5 bases, in that order; junction bases with no gene match: 8. Germline V CDR1 and CDR2: MNHEY, SMNVEV (reference sequence). The CDR3 loop is CASSLSRTSGHKETQYF. CDR3 in DNA: TGTGCCAGCAGTTTATCGAGGACTAGCGGGCACAAGGAGACCCAGTACTTC.

This chain uses TRBV7-6 with TRBJ1-4, with no clear D. Germline CDR1 SGHVS, CDR2 FNYEAQ. Trimming took 3 bases from V and 1 from J, leaving 6 bases between them. This CDR3 comprises 14 residues. Written as DNA, the CDR3 is TGTGCCAGCAGCTTTACCGGAACTAATGAAAAACTGTTTTTT. Residues: CASSFTGTNEKLFF.

In this sample, this clonotype turned up a few times. This chain connects TRBV5-6 to TRBJ2-6; D unresolved. The length of the CDR3 is 14 residues. The V end lost 2 bases, the J end lost 0 bases, and 3 bases lay between the germline ends. Germline V gene lookup returns CDR1 SGHDT and CDR2 YYEEEE. CDR3 nucleotide sequence: TGTGCCAGCAGCTTTATCTCTGGGGCCAACGTCCTGACTTTC. Protein product: CASSFISGANVLTF.

CDR3: CASSTNLIGEQFF. The CDR3 DNA reads as TGTGCCAGCAGCACAAACCTAATAGGTGAGCAGTTCTTC. The genes are TRBV5-4 and TRBJ2-1; D is uncertain. The CDR3 is 13 residues long. CDR1 is SGHNT, CDR2 YYREEE, per germline (reference sequence). V dropped 4 bases and J dropped 9 bases, with 14 bases sitting between them.

This clonotype came up many times. CDR3 protein: CASTPLGSGRYNEQFF. The CDR3 bases are TGTGCCAGCACCCCCCTAGGTAGCGGGAGATACAATGAGCAGTTCTTC. This chain links TRBV9 with TRBJ2-1; 9 nucleotides align to TRBD2. Trimming cost V 6 bases and J 4 bases; bases outside gene matches: 11. Per germline, CDR1 SGDLS and CDR2 YYNGEE. The CDR3 totals 16 residues.

The chain's CDR3 is CASSPSGPKDEAFF. In nucleotides, the CDR3 is TGTGCCAGCAGTCCCTCAGGACCGAAGGATGAAGCTTTCTTT. This chain connects TRBV6-1 to TRBJ1-1; D remains unclear. The CDR3 length is 14 residues. In germline, CDR1 is MNHNS, CDR2 SASEGT. Between the trimmed V and J ends, which lost 5 bases and 7 bases, there was a span of 17 bases.

The CDR3 loop is CASSQDGTEYNEQFF. Here the CDR3 DNA reads TGTGCCAGCAGCCAAGACGGGACGGAATACAATGAGCAGTTCTTC. The chain couples TRBV4-2 to TRBJ2-1; the D call may be TRBD1 or TRBD2 (5 bases each). Trimming pared 0 bases from V and 4 bases from J, leaving 10 bases between. CDR1 and CDR2 from the germline V gene are LGHNA and YNFKEQ. This CDR3 has 15 amino acids.

The chain carries TRBV5-6 and TRBJ1-1; D is uncertain. CDR1 is SGHDT, CDR2 YYEEEE, per germline. CDR3 size: 17 residues. V shed 0 bases and J shed 0 bases, with 15 bases lying between them. The CDR3 reads CASSLAGAVLMNTEAFF. The CDR3 region has the DNA TGTGCCAGCAGCTTGGCCGGCGCAGTCCTCATGAACACTGAAGCTTTCTTT.

The V call is TRBV28, the J call TRBJ2-1, with 7 bases that match TRBD2. Looked up from germline, CDR1 is MDHEN and CDR2 is SYDVKM. The J segment lost 8 bases and the V segment lost 0 bases, leaving 13 bases of the junction unmatched. The CDR3 covers 17 residues. The CDR3 region is CASSLWGGEAGFDEQFF. CDR3 DNA sequence: TGTGCCAGCAGTTTATGGGGGGGGGAGGCGGGGTTCGATGAGCAGTTCTTC.

This clonotype was counted only a few times. The rearrangement uses TRBV6-2 or TRBV6-3 and TRBJ1-1; D is undetermined. In germline, CDR1 is MNHEY, CDR2 SVGEGT. With 2 bases removed from V and 13 bases from J, the gap between germline ends came to 20 bases. The CDR3 has 14 residues. CDR3 amino acids: CASSYRRETVLGFF. CDR3 sequence (DNA): TGTGCCAGCAGTTACCGCAGAGAGACGGTTCTCGGTTTCTTT.

This chain links TRBV7-6 with TRBJ2-1; 9 bases align to TRBD2. CDR1 and CDR2 from the germline V gene are SGHVS and FNYEAQ. The V and J ends lost 5 bases and 0 bases, in that order; junction bases with no gene match: 14. The CDR3 runs to 19 residues. Written as DNA, the CDR3 is TGTGCCAGCAGCACACCAGCGGGAGGTATCCTAAGCTCCTACAATGAGCAGTTCTTC. Its translation is CASSTPAGGILSSYNEQFF.

The chain employs TRBV2 and TRBJ2-5; 7 nucleotides line up with TRBD1. This CDR3 is 14 amino acids long. The V segment lost 11 bases and the J segment 4 bases; nucleotides outside the gene matches: 13. Germline lookup yields CDR1 SNHLY and CDR2 FYNNEI. Here the CDR3 reads CAGRDRVSAETQYF. CDR3 DNA: TGTGCCGGCCGTGACAGGGTATCTGCAGAGACCCAGTACTTC.

The table lists this clonotype with a few counts. The chain links TRBV7-2 to TRBJ2-1; 8 bases fit TRBD2. V lost 5 bases and J lost 5; bases outside the gene matches: 8. CDR1 is SGHTA and CDR2 is FQGNSA in the germline V gene. The CDR3 has 15 amino acids. DNA of the CDR3: TGTGCCAGCAGCCCAACTAGCGGACCTAACAATGAGCAGTTCTTC. It yields the protein CASSPTSGPNNEQFF.

This chain links TRBV29-1 with TRBJ2-1; TRBD2 is a possible D gene (5 bases). This CDR3 has 15 amino acids. V lost 8 bases to trimming and J lost 8 bases, with 25 bases between them. Germline lookup yields CDR1 SQVTM and CDR2 ANQGSEA. The CDR3 protein is CSFIDYAVSRDEQFF. CDR3 nucleotides: TGCAGCTTTATAGACTATGCGGTTAGTAGGGATGAGCAGTTCTTC.

This clonotype came up a few times. This rearrangement joins TRBV10-3 to TRBJ1-1; 8 positions agree with TRBD1. CDR1 and CDR2 from the germline V gene are ENHRY and SYGVKD. The V segment lost 4 bases and the J segment 6 bases; nucleotides outside the gene matches: 7. This CDR3 contains 14 residues. In DNA, the CDR3 is TGTGCCATCAGTGGTCAGGGGGCCTCGGCTGAAGCTTTCTTT. Translated: CAISGQGASAEAFF.

CDR3 in DNA: TGTGCCAGCAGTTACTCGGGACTGGGTAACAATGAGCAGTTCTTC. Translated: CASSYSGLGNNEQFF. V usage is TRBV6-5 and J usage is TRBJ2-1, with TRBD2 as a possible D gene (6 bases). Trimming removed 0 bases from V and 5 bases from J, with 11 bases in between. Germline CDR1 reads MNHEY; CDR2 reads SVGAGI. This CDR3 has 15 residues.

There are a few counts of this clonotype. The rearrangement joins TRBV29-1 to TRBJ1-1, with D possibly TRBD1 on 5 matching bases. This CDR3 region has 13 residues. V dropped 6 bases and J dropped 1 base, with 12 bases sitting between them. Germline CDR1 reads SQVTM; CDR2 reads ANQGSEA. The CDR3 DNA is TGCAGCGTACGTGGGGCAGGGAACACTGAAGCTTTCTTT. Translated: CSVRGAGNTEAFF.

This clonotype has more than one count but fewer than ten. The V and J genes are TRBV24-1 and TRBJ2-3; D uncertain. The length of the CDR3 is 16 residues. Trimming shortened V by 3 bases and J by 2 bases, and 14 bases separated the two germline ends. CDR1 is KGHDR and CDR2 is SFDVKD in the germline V gene. Here the CDR3 DNA reads TGTGCCACCAGTGATCCTTCTAAAGCCGACACAGATACGCAGTATTTT. Protein sequence: CATSDPSKADTDTQYF.